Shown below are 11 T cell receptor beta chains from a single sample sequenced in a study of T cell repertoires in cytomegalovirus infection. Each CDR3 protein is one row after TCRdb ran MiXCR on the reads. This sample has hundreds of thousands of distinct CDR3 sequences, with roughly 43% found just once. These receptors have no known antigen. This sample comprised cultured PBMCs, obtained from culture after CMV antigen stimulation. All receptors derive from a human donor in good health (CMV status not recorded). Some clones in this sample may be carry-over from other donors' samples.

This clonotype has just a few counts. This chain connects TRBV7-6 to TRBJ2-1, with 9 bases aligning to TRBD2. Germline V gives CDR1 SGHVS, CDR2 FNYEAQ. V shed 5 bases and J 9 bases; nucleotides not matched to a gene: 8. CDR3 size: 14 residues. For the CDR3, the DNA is TGTGCCAGCAGCCCCCTAGGGCGGGGGGGTGAGCAGTTCTTC. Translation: CASSPLGRGGEQFF.

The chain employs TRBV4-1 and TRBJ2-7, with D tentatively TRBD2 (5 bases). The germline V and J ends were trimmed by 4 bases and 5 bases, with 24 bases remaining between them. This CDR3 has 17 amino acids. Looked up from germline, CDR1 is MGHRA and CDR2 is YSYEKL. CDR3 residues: CASSLRGAAGLRHEQYF. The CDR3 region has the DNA TGCGCCAGCAGCCTCCGCGGAGCGGCGGGTTTGAGACACGAGCAGTACTTC.

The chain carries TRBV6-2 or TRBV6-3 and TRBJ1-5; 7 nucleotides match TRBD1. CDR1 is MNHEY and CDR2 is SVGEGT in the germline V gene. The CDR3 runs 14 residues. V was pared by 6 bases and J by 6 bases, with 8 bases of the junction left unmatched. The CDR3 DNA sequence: TGTGCCAGCAGCCAAGACAGGGACGGTCAGCCCCAGCATTTT. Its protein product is CASSQDRDGQPQHF.

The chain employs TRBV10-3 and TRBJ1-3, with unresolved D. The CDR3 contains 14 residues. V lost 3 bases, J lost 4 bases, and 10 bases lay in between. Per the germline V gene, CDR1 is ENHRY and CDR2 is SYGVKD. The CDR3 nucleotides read TGTGCCATCAGTGATTTAAGGTCCGGAAACACCATATATTTT. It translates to CAISDLRSGNTIYF.

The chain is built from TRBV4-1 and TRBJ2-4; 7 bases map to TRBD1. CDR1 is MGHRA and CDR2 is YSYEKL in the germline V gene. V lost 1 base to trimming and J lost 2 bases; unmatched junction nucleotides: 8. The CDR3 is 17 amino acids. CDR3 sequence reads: CASSQGVVTGPKNIQYF. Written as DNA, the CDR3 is TGCGCCAGCAGCCAAGGGGTGGTGACAGGGCCCAAAAACATTCAGTACTTC.

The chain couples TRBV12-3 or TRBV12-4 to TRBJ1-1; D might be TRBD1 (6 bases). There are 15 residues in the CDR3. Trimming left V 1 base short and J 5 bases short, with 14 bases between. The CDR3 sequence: CASSLVEGVRTEAFF. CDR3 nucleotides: TGTGCCAGCAGTTTAGTTGAGGGGGTGAGGACTGAAGCTTTCTTT.

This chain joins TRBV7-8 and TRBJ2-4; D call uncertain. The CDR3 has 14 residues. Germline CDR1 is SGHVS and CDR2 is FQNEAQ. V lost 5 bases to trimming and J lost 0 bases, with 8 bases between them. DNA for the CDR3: TGTGCCAGCAGCCCCAGGATAGCCAAAAACATTCAGTACTTC. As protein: CASSPRIAKNIQYF.

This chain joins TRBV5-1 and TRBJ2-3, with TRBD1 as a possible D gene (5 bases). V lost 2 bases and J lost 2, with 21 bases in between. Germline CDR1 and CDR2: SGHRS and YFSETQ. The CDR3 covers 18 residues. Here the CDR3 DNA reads TGCGCCAGCAGCTTTCTCAGACCGACAGATATGATCACAGATACGCAGTATTTT. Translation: CASSFLRPTDMITDTQYF.

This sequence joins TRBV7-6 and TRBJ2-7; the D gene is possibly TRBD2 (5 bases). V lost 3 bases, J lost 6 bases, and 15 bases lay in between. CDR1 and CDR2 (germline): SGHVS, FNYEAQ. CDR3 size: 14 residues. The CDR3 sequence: CASSLAFRGGEQYF. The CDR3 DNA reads TGTGCCAGCAGCTTGGCCTTCCGGGGTGGCGAGCAGTACTTC.

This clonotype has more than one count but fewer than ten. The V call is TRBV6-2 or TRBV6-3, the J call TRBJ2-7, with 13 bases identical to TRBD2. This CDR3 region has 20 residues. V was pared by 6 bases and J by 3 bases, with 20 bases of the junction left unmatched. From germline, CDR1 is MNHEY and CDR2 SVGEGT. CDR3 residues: CASSETHFTSGRVPLYEQYF. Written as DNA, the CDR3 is TGTGCCAGCAGCGAAACCCACTTCACTAGCGGGAGGGTCCCCCTCTACGAGCAGTACTTC.

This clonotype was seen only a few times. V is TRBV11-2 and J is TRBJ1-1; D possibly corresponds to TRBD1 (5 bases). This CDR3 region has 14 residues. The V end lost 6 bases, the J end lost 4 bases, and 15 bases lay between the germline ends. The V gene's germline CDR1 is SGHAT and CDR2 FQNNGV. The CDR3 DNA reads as TGTGCCAGCAGAAGCCTTGGGGGGTCCACTGAAGCTTTCTTT. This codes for CASRSLGGSTEAFF.